The rows below give T cell receptor beta chains drawn from one sample of a study of OX40 agonist ivuxolimab in advanced cancers. The data were produced by immunoSEQ multiplex PCR, yet TCRdb's version contains in-frame clones alone and is incomplete. The sample consists of tens of thousands of clones, about nine tenths of them appearing once. Sequencing was performed on CD4+ or CD8+ T cells sorted from blood, taken in a trial of the OX40 agonist ivuxolimab. The receptors here all came from an adult with an advanced solid tumor such as melanoma, head and neck, liver or kidney cancer. CDR3s include the opening cysteine and the closing phenylalanine or tryptophan. Each record gives: CDR3 DNA, CDR3 protein, V gene, CDR3 length, clone size, J gene, D gene. D genes are given only for firm matches. The listing skips clone size in some rows; elsewhere it reads once, few, many or a size class.

CDR3nt: TGTGCCAGCAGACCTAGCGGGAGTAGCACCGGGGAGCTGTTTTTT
CDR3aa: CASRPSGSSTGELFF
v_gene: TRBV6-1
len: 15
abundance: -
j_gene: TRBJ2-2
d_gene: TRBD2

CDR3nt: TGTGCCTCGAACCAGGCCCTCTATGGCTACACCTTC
CDR3aa: CASNQALYGYTF
v_gene: TRBV30
len: 12
abundance: -
j_gene: TRBJ1-2
d_gene: -

CDR3nt: TGTGCCAGCAGCACAATAGGCGGACAGGGGGAAAATCAGCCCCAGCATTTT
CDR3aa: CASSTIGGQGENQPQHF
v_gene: TRBV5-5
len: 17
abundance: -
j_gene: TRBJ1-5
d_gene: TRBD1

CDR3nt: TGTGCCAGTAGTATAGATCTTGGAAACACCATATATTTT
CDR3aa: CASSIDLGNTIYF
v_gene: TRBV19
len: 13
abundance: -
j_gene: TRBJ1-3
d_gene: -

CDR3nt: TGTGCCAGCAGCGTAGGGACGAGGGGCACCGGGGAGCTGTTTTTT
CDR3aa: CASSVGTRGTGELFF
v_gene: TRBV9
len: 15
abundance: -
j_gene: TRBJ2-2
d_gene: -

CDR3nt: TGTGCCAGCAGTACGACTGTCTCCTACAATGAGCAGTTCTTC
CDR3aa: CASSTTVSYNEQFF
v_gene: TRBV28
len: 14
abundance: -
j_gene: TRBJ2-1
d_gene: -

CDR3nt: TGTGCCAGCAGCTTGGCCGGGGTCCCCGGGATCAAAGCTTTCTTT
CDR3aa: CASSLAGVPGIKAFF
v_gene: TRBV5-6
len: 15
abundance: -
j_gene: TRBJ1-1
d_gene: -

CDR3nt: TGTGCCACCAGCAGAGGACCTAGCGGGAGGGCAATAGAGCAGTTCTTC
CDR3aa: CATSRGPSGRAIEQFF
v_gene: TRBV15
len: 16
abundance: -
j_gene: TRBJ2-1
d_gene: TRBD2

CDR3nt: TGTGCCAGCAGCTTAAGGACAGCTGGAAAGAATGAGCAGTTCTTC
CDR3aa: CASSLRTAGKNEQFF
v_gene: TRBV11-3
len: 15
abundance: -
j_gene: TRBJ2-1
d_gene: -

CDR3nt: TGTGCCAGCATTGTTTCGGGACAGGCCTACAATGAGCAGTTCTTC
CDR3aa: CASIVSGQAYNEQFF
v_gene: TRBV28
len: 15
abundance: -
j_gene: TRBJ2-1
d_gene: TRBD1

CDR3nt: TGCGCCAGCAGCTTGGCAACGGGACAGGGGGCGGTAGCTTTCTTT
CDR3aa: CASSLATGQGAVAFF
v_gene: TRBV5-1
len: 15
abundance: -
j_gene: TRBJ1-1
d_gene: TRBD1

CDR3nt: TGTGCCAGCAAGAGGGGCGTAGAGAGCAATCAGCCCCAGCATTTT
CDR3aa: CASKRGVESNQPQHF
v_gene: TRBV6-6
len: 15
abundance: -
j_gene: TRBJ1-5
d_gene: -

CDR3nt: TGTGCCAGCAGCTTAGGGGGCAGCCAAGAGACCCAGTACTTC
CDR3aa: CASSLGGSQETQYF
v_gene: TRBV7-2
len: 14
abundance: -
j_gene: TRBJ2-5
d_gene: -

CDR3nt: TGTGCCAGCAGAGCCGCGGGGGGAGTCGAAAAACTGTTTTTT
CDR3aa: CASRAAGGVEKLFF
v_gene: TRBV6-1
len: 14
abundance: -
j_gene: TRBJ1-4
d_gene: -

CDR3nt: TGCGCCAGCAGGGACCCTTACAATGAGCAGTTCTTC
CDR3aa: CASRDPYNEQFF
v_gene: TRBV10-1
len: 12
abundance: -
j_gene: TRBJ2-1
d_gene: -

CDR3nt: TGTGCCAGCAGCTCACAGTTGAACACTGAAGCTTTCTTT
CDR3aa: CASSSQLNTEAFF
v_gene: TRBV7-7
len: 13
abundance: -
j_gene: TRBJ1-1
d_gene: -

CDR3nt: TGTGCCATCAGTGAGGGGGGGACCTCCTACGAGCAGTACTTC
CDR3aa: CAISEGGTSYEQYF
v_gene: TRBV10-3
len: 14
abundance: -
j_gene: TRBJ2-7
d_gene: -

CDR3nt: TGTGCCAGCAGTTCCCGCGGAGGTGGAAACATTCAGTACTTC
CDR3aa: CASSSRGGGNIQYF
v_gene: TRBV28
len: 14
abundance: once
j_gene: TRBJ2-4
d_gene: -

CDR3nt: TGTGCCAGCAGCCAAACGACTAGCACAGATACGCAGTATTTT
CDR3aa: CASSQTTSTDTQYF
v_gene: TRBV7-2
len: 14
abundance: -
j_gene: TRBJ2-3
d_gene: -

CDR3nt: TGTGCCAGCAGTTTACAGGGGCCCAATCAGCCCCAGCATTTT
CDR3aa: CASSLQGPNQPQHF
v_gene: TRBV28
len: 14
abundance: -
j_gene: TRBJ1-5
d_gene: -

CDR3nt: TGTGCCACCAGCAGAGAAGGCCTAGTTGCGAATGAGCAGTTCTTC
CDR3aa: CATSREGLVANEQFF
v_gene: TRBV15
len: 15
abundance: -
j_gene: TRBJ2-1
d_gene: -

CDR3nt: TGTGCCAGCAACCTCCCGGGGAGGGGCTACACCTTC
CDR3aa: CASNLPGRGYTF
v_gene: TRBV28
len: 12
abundance: once
j_gene: TRBJ1-2
d_gene: -

CDR3nt: TGTGCCAGCAGGGACAGGGTGGGCTACACTGAAGCTTTCTTT
CDR3aa: CASRDRVGYTEAFF
v_gene: TRBV6-1
len: 14
abundance: -
j_gene: TRBJ1-1
d_gene: TRBD1

CDR3nt: TGCGCCAGCAGCTTGGAGGTGGTCACTGAAGCTTTCTTT
CDR3aa: CASSLEVVTEAFF
v_gene: TRBV5-1
len: 13
abundance: few
j_gene: TRBJ1-1
d_gene: -

CDR3nt: TGTGCCGTGGAGACCCAGTACTTC
CDR3aa: CAVETQYF
v_gene: TRBV30
len: 8
abundance: -
j_gene: TRBJ2-5
d_gene: -

CDR3nt: TGCGCCAGCAGCCAAGGAGGGTTAGAAAAACTGTTTTTT
CDR3aa: CASSQGGLEKLFF
v_gene: TRBV4-1
len: 13
abundance: -
j_gene: TRBJ1-4
d_gene: -